This entry lists 20 T cell receptor beta chains sequenced from one sample in a study of cytomegalovirus exposure and HLA in healthy donors. It was with 60 Vbeta and 13 Jbeta primers that the PCR ran. The table came from immunoSEQ multiplex PCR; TCRdb's copy has only in-frame clones and leaves some out. The profile shows about 300,000 clones, more than 80% of them singletons. The sequencing sample was made of PBMCs. Receptor source: a man aged 35-49 years in good health and CMV-seropositive.

The rearrangement links TRBV27 to TRBJ1-5; 7 positions match TRBD1. V shed 6 bases, J shed 6 bases, and the junction held 5 bases outside the gene matches. The CDR3 has 13 residues. CDR1 and CDR2 from the germline V gene are MNHEY and SMNVEV (reference sequence). The CDR3 nucleotides read TGTGCCAGCAGCCACGACAGGGTTCAGCCCCAGCATTTT. This gives the protein CASSHDRVQPQHF.

The chain has TRBV5-1 and TRBJ2-7; 10 positions agree with TRBD2. Germline CDR1 SGHRS, CDR2 YFSETQ. This CDR3 region has 15 residues. J gave up 7 bases and V 0 bases, and 7 bases lay outside the gene matches. CDR3 DNA: TGCGCCAGCAGCTTGGCAGCGGGAGGGCCATGGGAGCAGTACTTC. Its translation is CASSLAAGGPWEQYF.

This chain connects TRBV7-9 to TRBJ2-5; maybe TRBD1 (5 bases). Germline CDR1 SEHNR, CDR2 FQNEAQ (reference sequence). The CDR3 is 16 amino acids. The V end was cut by 0 bases, the J end by 5 bases, with 16 bases between. DNA for the CDR3: TGTGCCAGCAGCTTAGCTTCACAGGTTCCGTCGGAGACCCAGTACTTC. Amino acid sequence: CASSLASQVPSETQYF.

V usage is TRBV6-1 and J usage is TRBJ2-2; 7 bases are shared with TRBD2. Losses at the gene ends were 0 bases for V and 5 bases for J; bases not matched to a gene: 9. Germline CDR1 MNHNS, CDR2 SASEGT. The CDR3 spans 17 residues. The CDR3 reads CASSEARLAVNTGELFF. CDR3 bases: TGTGCCAGCAGTGAAGCGCGGCTAGCGGTTAATACCGGGGAGCTGTTTTTT.

Only a few counts were recorded for this clone. Other nucleotide sequences from this sample produce the same CDR3. The chain is built from TRBV6-5 and TRBJ2-7, with D possibly being TRBD1 (5 bases). Germline lookup yields CDR1 MNHEY and CDR2 SVGAGI. The CDR3 length is 14 residues. V shed 0 bases and J shed 3 bases, with 9 bases lying between them. The DNA of the CDR3 is TGTGCCAGCAGTTACTCGGGGCAGAGCTACGAGCAGTACTTC. This codes for CASSYSGQSYEQYF.

The chain employs TRBV9 and TRBJ2-7; 8 nucleotides line up with TRBD2. After removal of 0 bases from V and 4 bases from J, the junction contained 6 bases not matched to a gene. Germline assignment: CDR1 SGDLS and CDR2 YYNGEE. The CDR3 loop spans 15 amino acids. In DNA, the CDR3 is TGTGCCAGCAGCGTAGCTGATAGCGGGACTTACGAGCAGTACTTC. Translation: CASSVADSGTYEQYF.

DNA for the CDR3: TGTGCCAGCAGCGTGACTAGCGGGGGTTCCTACGAGCAGTACTTC. Amino acid sequence: CASSVTSGGSYEQYF. This chain uses TRBV28 with TRBJ2-7; 12 positions agree with TRBD2. Germline V gene data show CDR1 as MDHEN and CDR2 as SYDVKM. This CDR3 is 15 amino acids long. V was clipped by 6 bases and J by 1 base; unmatched bases: 4.

V and J are TRBV27 and TRBJ1-1; D is unclear. Per the germline V gene, CDR1 is MNHEY and CDR2 is SMNVEV (reference sequence). The V and J ends lost 6 bases and 4 bases respectively, with 21 bases between them. This CDR3 has 16 residues. In DNA form, the CDR3 reads TGTGCCAGCAGGAAAAAGAGTGGAGGGATTGCCACTGAAGCTTTCTTT. The encoded protein is CASRKKSGGIATEAFF.

The V and J genes are TRBV6-6 and TRBJ2-7; 9 bases are shared with TRBD2. Germline-derived CDR1 and CDR2 are MNHNY and SVGAGI (reference sequence). There are 13 residues in the CDR3. The ends lost 6 bases at V and 6 bases at J; junction bases unmatched: 6. This chain's CDR3 is CASSRRTSAEQYF. CDR3 sequence (DNA): TGTGCCAGCAGCCGACGGACTAGCGCCGAGCAGTACTTC.

V is TRBV2 and J is TRBJ1-4; 9 bases fit TRBD1. Germline loops: CDR1 SNHLY, CDR2 FYNNEI. The CDR3 extends over 15 amino acids. V gave up 4 bases and J gave up 7 bases; unmatched junction bases: 7. CDR3 amino acids: CASSVYRGRVEKLFF. The DNA for the CDR3 is TGTGCCAGCAGTGTCTACAGGGGGCGAGTTGAAAAACTGTTTTTT.

The gene calls are TRBV28 and TRBJ2-7; 8 bases map to TRBD1. Trimming removed 5 bases from V and 6 bases from J; junction bases left unmatched: 9. CDR1 is MDHEN, CDR2 SYDVKM, per germline. The CDR3 contains 14 residues. CDR3 sequence (DNA): TGTGCCAGCAGTCGAGGACAGGGAAGGAGCGAGCAGTACTTC. Its protein product is CASSRGQGRSEQYF. Looking up the rest from reference TRBV28 and TRBJ2-7 gives the full variable domain: DVKVTQSSRYLVKRTGEKVFLECVQDMDHENMFWYRQDPGLGLRLIYFSYDVKMKEKGDIPEGYSVSREKKERFSLILESASTNQTSMYLCASSRGQGRSEQYFGPGTRLTVT.

The rearrangement links TRBV7-9 to TRBJ2-2; D gene uncertain. The CDR3 is 15 amino acids. Germline V gene lookup returns CDR1 SEHNR and CDR2 FQNEAQ (reference sequence). Trimming left V 3 bases short and J 5 bases short, with 13 bases between. The CDR3 DNA sequence: TGTGCCAGCAGCTTCGGTCTCTCGGGTACCGGGGAGCTGTTTTTT. It yields the protein CASSFGLSGTGELFF.

This clone was seen only once. The chain is built from TRBV11-2 and TRBJ1-2; D remains ambiguous. The CDR3 length is 13 residues. Germline V lookup: CDR1 SGHAT, CDR2 FQNNGV. Trimming shortened V by 6 bases and J by 1 base, and 9 bases separated the two germline ends. The CDR3 DNA is TGTGCCAGCAGGGCAAACAGTAACTATGGCTACACCTTC. Translated, it gives CASRANSNYGYTF.

The chain is built from TRBV4-1 and TRBJ1-4; D might be TRBD1 (5 bases). Looked up from germline, CDR1 is MGHRA and CDR2 is YSYEKL. The CDR3 has 17 residues. V lost 5 bases to trimming and J lost 0 bases, with 16 bases between them. The CDR3: CASSGQTVYATNEKLFF. CDR3 in DNA: TGCGCCAGCAGCGGGCAGACAGTATATGCAACTAATGAAAAACTGTTTTTT.

The chain has TRBV11-2 and TRBJ2-5; TRBD2 matches at 8 bases. The germline V gene has CDR1 SGHAT and CDR2 FQNNGV. Unmatched junction bases numbered 8, after V lost 7 bases and J lost 4 bases. The CDR3 extends over 14 amino acids. The CDR3 nucleotides read TGTGCCAGCATCACGGGGGGGCGAGGAGAGACCCAGTACTTC. This gives the protein CASITGGRGETQYF.

As to this clone: The same CDR3 also results from other DNA sequences found in this sample. This chain joins TRBV4-1 and TRBJ2-7; TRBD1 agrees at 7 bases. The V segment lost 4 bases and the J segment 2 bases; nucleotides outside the gene matches: 5. This CDR3 region has 14 residues. CDR1 is MGHRA, CDR2 YSYEKL, per germline. The CDR3 reads CASSPRTGTYEQYF. The CDR3 bases are TGCGCCAGCAGCCCCCGGACAGGCACCTACGAGCAGTACTTC.

The chain is built from TRBV28 and TRBJ2-1, with D uncertain. Germline lookup yields CDR1 MDHEN and CDR2 SYDVKM. The V end lost 2 bases, the J end lost 3 bases, and 11 bases lay between the germline ends. There are 15 residues in the CDR3. CDR3 loop: CASSLRRTLYNEQFF. The DNA of the CDR3 is TGTGCCAGCAGTTTACGCAGAACGCTCTACAATGAGCAGTTCTTC.

The chain uses TRBV27 and TRBJ2-7, with 12 bases lining up with TRBD2. The CDR3 consists of 17 residues. J lost 3 bases, V lost 6 bases, and 12 bases had no gene match. Germline CDR1 and CDR2: MNHEY and SMNVEV (reference sequence). The DNA for the CDR3 is TGTGCCAGCAGCATAGGGGTGACTAGCGGGAGTGTCTACGAGCAGTACTTC. The encoded protein is CASSIGVTSGSVYEQYF.

The rearrangement links TRBV7-2 to TRBJ1-5; no definite D call. V was cut by 5 bases and J by 3 bases, with 8 bases left in between. Looked up from germline, CDR1 is SGHTA and CDR2 is FQGNSA. The CDR3 length is 13 residues. Written as DNA, the CDR3 is TGTGCCAGCAGCGCTGACACCAATCAGCCCCAGCATTTT. This encodes CASSADTNQPQHF.

This chain links TRBV2 with TRBJ2-7, with TRBD2 matching over 10 bases. CDR1 and CDR2 from the germline V gene are SNHLY and FYNNEI. V shed 8 bases, J shed 3 bases, and the junction held 7 bases outside the gene matches. The CDR3 is made up of 14 amino acids. Here the CDR3 reads CASLGGLASYEQYF. The CDR3 region has the DNA TGTGCCAGCCTGGGGGGACTAGCGAGCTACGAGCAGTACTTC.